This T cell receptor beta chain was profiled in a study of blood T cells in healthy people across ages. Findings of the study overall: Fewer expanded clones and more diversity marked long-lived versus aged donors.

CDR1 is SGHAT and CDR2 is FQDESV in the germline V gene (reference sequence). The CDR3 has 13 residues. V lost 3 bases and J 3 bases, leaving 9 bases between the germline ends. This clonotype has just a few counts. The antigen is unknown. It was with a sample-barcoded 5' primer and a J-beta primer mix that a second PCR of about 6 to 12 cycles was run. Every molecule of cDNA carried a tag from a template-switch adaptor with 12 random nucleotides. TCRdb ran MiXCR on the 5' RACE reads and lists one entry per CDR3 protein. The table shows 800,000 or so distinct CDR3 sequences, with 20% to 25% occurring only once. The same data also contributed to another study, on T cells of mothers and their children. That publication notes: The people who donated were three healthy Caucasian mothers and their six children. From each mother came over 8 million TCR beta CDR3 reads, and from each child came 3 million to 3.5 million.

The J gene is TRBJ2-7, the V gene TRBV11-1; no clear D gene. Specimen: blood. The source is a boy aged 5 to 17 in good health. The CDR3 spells CASSFNTGYEQYF. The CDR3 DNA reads TGTGCCAGCAGCTTCAATACGGGCTACGAGCAGTACTTC.